The 19 T cell receptor beta chains below come from one sample, sequenced in a study of siplizumab effects on memory and regulatory T cells (dated by TCRdb to 2018 to 2020). Library method: the immunoSEQ multiplex PCR assay. The source is immuneACCESS, and TCRdb retained only in-frame sequences with V and J called. Part of the clones is not carried over; for the studies checked, unresolved V genes explain less than half of this, and the remainder is unexplained. The sample records 95,000 to 130,000 clones, roughly 94% of which are singletons. The leading ten clones occupy under 2% of the sample. Sequencing was done on a sample of non-Treg CD4+ T cells sorted from blood. Explained via the paper, the cell subset or site label denotes: FACS-sorted unstimulated CD4+ non-regulatory T cells. The source of these receptors is a human donor in good health.

The rearrangement uses TRBV9 and TRBJ1-5, with D possibly being TRBD1 (5 bases). Trimming left V 0 bases short and J 1 base short, with 14 bases between. Per the germline V gene, CDR1 is SGDLS and CDR2 is YYNGEE. The CDR3 contains 17 residues. The CDR3 coding sequence is TGTGCCAGCAGCGTAGGGGGAGCGGGGACGAGCAATCAGCCCCAGCATTTT. Protein sequence: CASSVGGAGTSNQPQHF.

The chain recombines TRBV27 with TRBJ1-2; 7 nucleotides match TRBD1. With 3 bases clipped from V and 3 bases from J, the junction kept 4 bases outside the gene matches. The CDR3 loop spans 14 amino acids. The germline gives CDR1 MNHEY, CDR2 SMNVEV (reference sequence). CDR3: CASSFRGGHYGYTF. DNA of the CDR3: TGTGCCAGCAGTTTCAGGGGGGGACACTATGGCTACACCTTC.

This clone was counted once. The V and J genes are TRBV7-8 and TRBJ1-2, with D tentatively TRBD1 (5 bases). CDR3 length: 14 residues. Trimming took off 1 base at V and 4 bases at J, with 10 bases between the two ends. The germline gives CDR1 SGHVS, CDR2 FQNEAQ. CDR3 nucleotides: TGTGCCAGCAGCTTAGTAACAGGAGCCTATGGCTACACCTTC. Amino acids: CASSLVTGAYGYTF.

The gene calls are TRBV5-1 and TRBJ1-5; maybe TRBD1 (6 bases). V lost 0 bases and J 1 base, leaving 8 bases between the germline ends. The CDR3 runs to 15 residues. From germline, CDR1 is SGHRS and CDR2 YFSETQ. CDR3 nucleotides: TGCGCCAGCAGCTTGGTTGGGACAAGCAATCAGCCCCAGCATTTT. It translates to CASSLVGTSNQPQHF.

The chain uses TRBV6-5 and TRBJ2-7; possible D gene TRBD1, 5 bases. The CDR3 is made up of 12 amino acids. Trimming shortened V by 5 bases and J by 2 bases, and 7 bases separated the two germline ends. CDR1 and CDR2 from the germline V gene are MNHEY and SVGAGI. CDR3 in DNA: TGTGCCAGCAGTCCAGGGCCCTACGAGCAGTACTTC. Amino acid sequence: CASSPGPYEQYF.

This rearrangement joins TRBV6-5 to TRBJ1-6; D unclear. The germline gives CDR1 MNHEY, CDR2 SVGAGI. V gave up 0 bases and J gave up 1 base, with 7 bases separating them. The CDR3 totals 16 residues. DNA of the CDR3: TGTGCCAGCAGTTACTCGCCTGAATCCTATAATTCACCCCTCCACTTT. Protein product: CASSYSPESYNSPLHF.

The chain links TRBV6-5 to TRBJ1-5; 9 nucleotides line up with TRBD1. The V segment lost 6 bases and the J segment 4 bases; nucleotides outside the gene matches: 7. The length of the CDR3 is 15 residues. Germline CDR1 MNHEY, CDR2 SVGAGI. Written as DNA, the CDR3 is TGTGCCAGCAGATCCACAGGGGGCTGGAATCAGCCCCAGCATTTT. Translating it yields CASRSTGGWNQPQHF.

The rearrangement uses TRBV14 and TRBJ1-4; weak D call: TRBD1 (5 bases). The V gene lost 1 base and the J gene lost 7 bases, with 13 bases spanning the gap. Germline-derived CDR1 and CDR2 are SGHDN and FVKESK. The CDR3 sequence is 15 residues long. Here the CDR3 DNA reads TGTGCCAGCAGCCAAGCGGGGCTGAAGGGTGAAAAACTGTTTTTT. This encodes CASSQAGLKGEKLFF.

The CDR3 reads CASSFTSGEISEQYF. The CDR3 DNA follows: TGTGCCAGCAGCTTTACTTCAGGGGAAATCAGCGAGCAGTACTTC. The V gene is TRBV5-5, the J gene TRBJ2-7; D may be TRBD1 (6 bases). Per germline, CDR1 SGHKS and CDR2 YYEKEE (reference sequence). There are 15 residues in the CDR3. Trimming took off 2 bases at V and 6 bases at J, with 18 bases between the two ends. Combining the CDR3 with reference TRBV5-5 and TRBJ2-7 gives the whole variable domain DAGVTQSPTHLIKTRGQQVTLRCSPISGHKSVSWYQQVLGQGPQFIFQYYEKEERGRGNFPDRFSARQFPNYSSELNVNALLLGDSALYLCASSFTSGEISEQYFGPGTRLTVT.

This clone was picked up one time. The CDR3 coding sequence is TGTGCCAGCAGTGGCTCTTCGGGAAGAATGAACACTGAAGCTTTCTTT. Its protein is CASSGSSGRMNTEAFF. The J gene is TRBJ1-1, the V gene TRBV7-9; no reliable D call. V gave up 6 bases and J gave up 0 bases, with 17 bases separating them. The CDR3 covers 16 residues. Germline-derived CDR1 and CDR2 are SEHNR and FQNEAQ (reference sequence).

CDR3 amino acids: CASSIDGQREAFF. CDR3 DNA sequence: TGTGCCAGTAGTATAGACGGACAGCGCGAAGCTTTCTTT. The J gene is TRBJ1-1, the V gene TRBV19; D is possibly TRBD1 (6 bases). V was trimmed by 0 bases and J by 8 bases, leaving 10 bases between them. CDR3 length: 13 amino acids. Germline lookup yields CDR1 LNHDA and CDR2 SQIVND (reference sequence). Complete variable domain (other parts from reference TRBV19 and TRBJ1-1): DGGITQSPKYLFRKEGQNVTLSCEQNLNHDAMYWYRQDPGQGLRLIYYSQIVNDFQKGDIAEGYSVSREKKESFPLTVTSAQKNPTAFYLCASSIDGQREAFFGQGTRLTVV.

V usage is TRBV9 and J usage is TRBJ1-1; the match to TRBD1 covers 10 bases. Germline CDR1 SGDLS, CDR2 YYNGEE. CDR3 length: 15 amino acids. After removal of 4 bases from V and 4 bases from J, the junction contained 7 bases not matched to a gene. The CDR3 region has the DNA TGTGCCAGCAGCAGCCGGGACAGGGGTGGCACTGAAGCTTTCTTT. It specifies CASSSRDRGGTEAFF.

The V and J genes are TRBV7-2 and TRBJ2-7; 9 bases line up with TRBD2. Germline V lookup: CDR1 SGHTA, CDR2 FQGNSA. This CDR3 is 16 amino acids long. The J segment lost 4 bases and the V segment lost 2 bases, leaving 9 bases of the junction unmatched. CDR3 protein: CASSLSSGRIGYEQYF. CDR3 sequence (DNA): TGTGCCAGCAGCTTAAGTAGCGGGAGAATCGGTTACGAGCAGTACTTC.

The V and J genes are TRBV6-1 and TRBJ2-1; 7 bases match TRBD2. With 8 bases clipped from V and 1 base from J, the junction kept 5 bases outside the gene matches. Germline values: CDR1 MNHNS, CDR2 SASEGT. The CDR3 covers 14 residues. CDR3 loop: CASGGEGSYNEQFF. The DNA of the CDR3 is TGTGCCAGCGGGGGGGAGGGGTCCTACAATGAGCAGTTCTTC.

This sequence joins TRBV5-4 and TRBJ2-7, with 7 bases fitting TRBD1. The CDR3 runs 15 residues. Germline assignment: CDR1 SGHNT and CDR2 YYREEE (reference sequence). V was pared by 4 bases and J by 5 bases, with 12 bases of the junction left unmatched. DNA of the CDR3: TGTGCCAGCAGCCCTCAGACGCCAGGGGGACACGAGCAGTACTTC. Residues: CASSPQTPGGHEQYF.

The chain employs TRBV2 and TRBJ2-7; a weak D match, TRBD1 (5 bases). Germline-derived CDR1 and CDR2 are SNHLY and FYNNEI. The CDR3 runs 15 residues. V lost 6 bases, J lost 5 bases, and 20 bases lay in between. CDR3 nucleotide sequence: TGTGCCAGCAGGCCTAGGGCAGGGATGGGCAACGAGCAGTACTTC. Residues: CASRPRAGMGNEQYF.

This sequence joins TRBV9 and TRBJ2-3; 9 bases fit TRBD2. From germline, CDR1 is SGDLS and CDR2 YYNGEE. The V gene end was trimmed by 0 bases and the J gene end by 5 bases; junction bases not matched to a gene: 7. This CDR3 is 16 amino acids long. The CDR3 loop reads CASSVDGGRAIDTQYF. The CDR3 DNA reads TGTGCCAGCAGCGTAGATGGCGGGAGGGCCATAGATACGCAGTATTTT.

The rearrangement uses TRBV11-3 and TRBJ2-5, with D possibly matching TRBD1 (6 bases). This CDR3 contains 14 residues. The V gene lost 5 bases and the J gene lost 3 bases, with 13 bases spanning the gap. The germline V gene encodes CDR1 SGHNT and CDR2 YENEEA. The CDR3 region has the DNA TGTGCCAGCAGCCAACGGGACAAGAAAGAGACCCAGTACTTC. Amino acids: CASSQRDKKETQYF.

The gene calls are TRBV6-5 and TRBJ1-2, with D tentatively TRBD1 (6 bases). The length of the CDR3 is 15 residues. Deletions cut 7 bases from V and 2 bases from J, with 17 bases between. CDR1 and CDR2 (germline): MNHEY, SVGAGI. CDR3 sequence reads: CASKLYQGRNYGYTF. The CDR3 bases are TGTGCCAGCAAATTATACCAGGGGAGAAACTATGGCTACACCTTC.